What follows is one T cell receptor (beta chain) and its context. This record comes from a study of blood T cell repertoires in COVID-19. Looking at the study overall: The samples span acute and convalescent COVID-19 from the United States, Italy and Spain. Nucleic acid was either cDNA or gDNA, and it came from T cells, B-cell-depleted T cells, or PBMCs.

V lost 4 bases, J lost 4 bases, and 14 bases lay in between. The germline V gene has CDR1 SGHKS and CDR2 YYEKEE (reference sequence). CDR3 length equals 14 residues. Original methodology: From reference gene primer amplification, estimates of nucleated cell counts were derived. Assay: immunoSEQ multiplex PCR; the TCRdb copy retains only in-frame clones and omits some. That table furnishes V, J and clone size, whereas the DNA furnished D and trimming. The sample yields roughly 140,000 clones, 85% to 90% seen once. This receptor was obtained from a woman in her thirties or forties with acute or convalescent COVID-19. V is TRBV5-5 and J is TRBJ1-2; D may be TRBD1 (5 bases). The sample comprised peripheral blood. The CDR3 loop is CASSMDIGSYGYTF. The CDR3 bases are TGTGCCAGCAGCATGGACATTGGCAGCTATGGCTACACCTTC.